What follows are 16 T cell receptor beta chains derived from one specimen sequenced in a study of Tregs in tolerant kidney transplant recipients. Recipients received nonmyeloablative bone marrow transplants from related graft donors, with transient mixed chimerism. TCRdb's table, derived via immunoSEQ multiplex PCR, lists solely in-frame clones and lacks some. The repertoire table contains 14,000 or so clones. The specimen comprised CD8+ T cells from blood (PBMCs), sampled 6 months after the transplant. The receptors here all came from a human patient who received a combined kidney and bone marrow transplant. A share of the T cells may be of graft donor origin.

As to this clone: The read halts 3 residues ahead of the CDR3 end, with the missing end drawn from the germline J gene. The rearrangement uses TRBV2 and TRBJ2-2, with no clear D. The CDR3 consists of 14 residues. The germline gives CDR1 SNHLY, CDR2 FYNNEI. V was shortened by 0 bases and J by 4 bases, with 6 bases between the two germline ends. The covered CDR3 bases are TGTGCCAGCAGTGAAGCGTACACCACCGGGGAG. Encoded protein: CASSEAYTTGE. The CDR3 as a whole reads CASSEAYTTGELFF.

The CDR3 bases that were read are TGTGCCAGTAGTATTGGCAGCGGGATAGGTGACAATGAG. It encodes CASSIGSGIGDNE. The CDR3 reads in full as CASSIGSGIGDNEQFF. This chain uses TRBV19 with TRBJ2-1, with 7 positions matching TRBD2. The read ends 3 residues early relative to the CDR3; the germline J gene fills the gap. V was clipped by 3 bases and J by 5 bases; unmatched bases: 10. In germline, CDR1 is LNHDA, CDR2 SQIVND (reference sequence). The CDR3 length is 16 residues.

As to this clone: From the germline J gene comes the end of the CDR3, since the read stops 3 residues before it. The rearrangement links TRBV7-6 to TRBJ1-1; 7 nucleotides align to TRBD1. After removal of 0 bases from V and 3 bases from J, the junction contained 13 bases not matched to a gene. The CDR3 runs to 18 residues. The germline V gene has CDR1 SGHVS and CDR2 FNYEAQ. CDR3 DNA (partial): TGTGCCAGCAGCTTAGCGCCACTGGTACTTCAGGGGGACACTGAA. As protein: CASSLAPLVLQGDTE. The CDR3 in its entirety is CASSLAPLVLQGDTEAFF.

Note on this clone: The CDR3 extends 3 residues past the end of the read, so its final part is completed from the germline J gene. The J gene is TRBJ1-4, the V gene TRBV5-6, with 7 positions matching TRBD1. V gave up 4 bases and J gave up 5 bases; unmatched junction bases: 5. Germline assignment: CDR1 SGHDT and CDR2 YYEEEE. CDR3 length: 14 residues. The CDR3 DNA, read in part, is TGTGCCAGCAGCCTGGACAGGTTAAATGAAAAA. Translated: CASSLDRLNEK. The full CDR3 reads CASSLDRLNEKLFF.

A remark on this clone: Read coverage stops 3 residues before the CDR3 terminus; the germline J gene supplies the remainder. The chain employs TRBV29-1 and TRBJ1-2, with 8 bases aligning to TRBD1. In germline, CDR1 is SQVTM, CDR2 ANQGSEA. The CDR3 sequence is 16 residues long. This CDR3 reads CSVVRDRFSSTDTYTF. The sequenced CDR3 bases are TGCAGCGTTGTCCGGGACAGGTTTTCAAGCACAGATACC.

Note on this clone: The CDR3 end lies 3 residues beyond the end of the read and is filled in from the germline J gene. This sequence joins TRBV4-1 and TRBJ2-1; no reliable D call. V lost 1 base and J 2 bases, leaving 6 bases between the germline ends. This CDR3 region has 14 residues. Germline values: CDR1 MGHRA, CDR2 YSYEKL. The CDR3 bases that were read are TGCGCCAGCAGCCAAGTCCCAACCTACAATGAG. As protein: CASSQVPTYNE. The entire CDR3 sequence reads CASSQVPTYNEQFF.

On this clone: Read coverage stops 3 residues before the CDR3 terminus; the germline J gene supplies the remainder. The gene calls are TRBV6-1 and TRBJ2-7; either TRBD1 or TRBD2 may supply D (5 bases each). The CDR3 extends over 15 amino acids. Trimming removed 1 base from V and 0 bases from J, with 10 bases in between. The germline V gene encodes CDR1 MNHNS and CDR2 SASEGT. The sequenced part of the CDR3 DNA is TGTGCCAGCAGTGAAGTCAGGGAGTTCTCCTACGAG. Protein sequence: CASSEVREFSYE. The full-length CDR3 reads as CASSEVREFSYEQYF.

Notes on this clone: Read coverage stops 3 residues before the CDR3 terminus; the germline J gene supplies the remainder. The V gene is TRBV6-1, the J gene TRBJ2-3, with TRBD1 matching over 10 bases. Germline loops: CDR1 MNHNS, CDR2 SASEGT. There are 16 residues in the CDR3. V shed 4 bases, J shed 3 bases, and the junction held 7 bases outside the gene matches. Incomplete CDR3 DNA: TGTGCCAGCAGTGCCCCCGGGACAGGGGTTACAGATACG. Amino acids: CASSAPGTGVTDT. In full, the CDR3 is CASSAPGTGVTDTQYF.

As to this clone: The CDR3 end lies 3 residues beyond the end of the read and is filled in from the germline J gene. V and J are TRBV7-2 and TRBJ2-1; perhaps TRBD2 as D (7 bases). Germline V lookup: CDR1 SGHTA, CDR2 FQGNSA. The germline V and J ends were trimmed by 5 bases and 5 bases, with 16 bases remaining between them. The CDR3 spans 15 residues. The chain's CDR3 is CASSQGRGRDNEQFF. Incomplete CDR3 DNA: TGTGCCAGCAGCCAGGGGAGGGGACGGGACAATGAG.

CDR3 DNA (partial): TGTGCCAGCAGCTCGTGGACTAGCGGGGTCACAGATACG. It yields the protein CASSSWTSGVTDT. The entire CDR3 is CASSSWTSGVTDTQYF. The rearrangement uses TRBV7-6 and TRBJ2-3, with 12 positions matching TRBD2. With the read ending 3 residues before the CDR3 end, the germline J gene is used to fill in that end. The CDR3 is 16 residues long. The trim removed 4 bases at V and 2 bases at J, leaving 4 bases unmatched. Germline lookup yields CDR1 SGHVS and CDR2 FNYEAQ.

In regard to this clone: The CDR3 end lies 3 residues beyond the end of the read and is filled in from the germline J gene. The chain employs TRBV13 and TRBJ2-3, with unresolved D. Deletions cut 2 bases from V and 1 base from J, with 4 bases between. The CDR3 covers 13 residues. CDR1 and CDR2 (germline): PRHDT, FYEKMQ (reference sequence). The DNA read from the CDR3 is TGTGCCAGCAGCTTAAAGGGCACAGATACG. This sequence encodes CASSLKGTDT. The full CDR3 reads CASSLKGTDTQYF.

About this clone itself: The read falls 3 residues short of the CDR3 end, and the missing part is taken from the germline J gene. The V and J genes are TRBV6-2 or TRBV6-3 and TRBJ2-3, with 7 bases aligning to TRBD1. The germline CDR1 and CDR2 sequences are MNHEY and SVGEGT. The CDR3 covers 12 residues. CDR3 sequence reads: CASLGQGETQYF. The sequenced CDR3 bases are TGTGCCAGCCTTGGGCAGGGGGAGACG.

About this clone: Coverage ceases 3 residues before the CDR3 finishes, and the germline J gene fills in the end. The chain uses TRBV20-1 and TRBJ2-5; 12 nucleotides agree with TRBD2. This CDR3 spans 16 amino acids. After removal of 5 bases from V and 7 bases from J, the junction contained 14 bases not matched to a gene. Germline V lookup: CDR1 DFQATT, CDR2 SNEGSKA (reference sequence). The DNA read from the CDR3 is TGCAGTGCTCTGCGCGGGCTAGCGGGAGGGCCGGGGACC. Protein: CSALRGLAGGPGT. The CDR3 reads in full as CSALRGLAGGPGTQYF.

The sequenced part of the CDR3 DNA is TGCAGTGCTAGCGTCAGGGGGAGGACCGGGGAG. This codes for CSASVRGRTGE. In full, the CDR3 reads CSASVRGRTGELFF. V gene TRBV20-1 combines with J gene TRBJ2-2, with D tentatively TRBD1 (7 bases). The read falls 3 residues short of the CDR3 end, and the missing part is taken from the germline J gene. The CDR3 has 14 amino acids. V lost 3 bases, J lost 5 bases, and 13 bases lay in between. Per germline, CDR1 DFQATT and CDR2 SNEGSKA (reference sequence).

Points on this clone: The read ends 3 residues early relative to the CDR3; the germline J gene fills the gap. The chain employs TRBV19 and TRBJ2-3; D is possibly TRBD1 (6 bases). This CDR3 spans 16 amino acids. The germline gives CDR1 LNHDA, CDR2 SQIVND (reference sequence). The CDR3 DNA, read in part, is TGTGCCAGTAACCCTTCAGGGGCCGGGGTAGGTCAGCCG. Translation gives CASNPSGAGVGQP. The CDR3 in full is CASNPSGAGVGQPQYF.

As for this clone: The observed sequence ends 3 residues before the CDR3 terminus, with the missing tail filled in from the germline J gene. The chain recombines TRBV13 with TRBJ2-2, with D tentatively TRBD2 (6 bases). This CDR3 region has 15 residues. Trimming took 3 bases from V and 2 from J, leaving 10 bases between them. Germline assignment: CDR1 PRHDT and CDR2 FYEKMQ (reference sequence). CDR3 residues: CASSLGLQNTGELFF. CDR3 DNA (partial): TGTGCCAGCAGCTTGGGACTCCAAAACACCGGGGAG.